The 26 T cell receptor beta chains given below trace back to one sample, sequenced in a study of blood T cell repertoires in COVID-19. Sequencing was performed with immunoSEQ multiplex PCR; in TCRdb, only in-frame clones are kept and a portion is missing. The sample yields about 170,000 clones, about 83% seen once. Sequenced material: peripheral blood. The receptors here all came from a woman aged 80 or older with acute or convalescent COVID-19.

A note on this clone: Other DNA sequences in this specimen translate into the identical CDR3. This chain connects TRBV5-1 to TRBJ2-7; 8 positions agree with TRBD1. Germline V gives CDR1 SGHRS, CDR2 YFSETQ. CDR3 length equals 17 residues. V shed 8 bases and J 0 bases; nucleotides not matched to a gene: 16. This CDR3 reads CASSLLTGADRSYEQYF. In DNA, the CDR3 is TGCGCCAGTAGCCTATTGACAGGGGCCGACCGCTCCTACGAGCAGTACTTC.

The DNA for the CDR3 is TGTGCCAGCAGCTTAGGCCAGGGACAGGGGGGATACACCTTC. Protein product: CASSLGQGQGGYTF. The genes are TRBV7-2 and TRBJ1-2; TRBD1 matches 11 bases. This CDR3 is built from 14 residues. From germline, CDR1 is SGHTA and CDR2 FQGNSA. The junction had 6 bases not matched to a gene; V was cut back by 1 base and J by 11 bases.

This clone was seen more than once but under ten times. This chain joins TRBV28 and TRBJ2-1, with 11 positions matching TRBD1. Germline V gene data show CDR1 as MDHEN and CDR2 as SYDVKM. This CDR3 comprises 15 residues. The trim removed 6 bases at V and 5 bases at J, leaving 6 bases unmatched. The CDR3 DNA is TGTGCCAGCAGCCCAGGACAGGGGGCGCACAATGAGCAGTTCTTC. This sequence encodes CASSPGQGAHNEQFF. Combining the CDR3 with reference TRBV28 and TRBJ2-1 gives the whole variable domain DVKVTQSSRYLVKRTGEKVFLECVQDMDHENMFWYRQDPGLGLRLIYFSYDVKMKEKGDIPEGYSVSREKKERFSLILESASTNQTSMYLCASSPGQGAHNEQFFGPGTRLTVL.

This rearrangement joins TRBV5-8 to TRBJ1-5; 9 bases map to TRBD1. The CDR3 is made up of 16 amino acids. CDR1 and CDR2 from the germline V gene are SGHTS and YDEGEE. The trim removed 5 bases at V and 7 bases at J, leaving 13 bases unmatched. For the CDR3, the DNA is TGTGCCAGCAGTCACCCGGGGACAGGGTATTACCAGCCCCAGCATTTT. Translation gives CASSHPGTGYYQPQHF. Drawing the rest from reference TRBV5-8 and TRBJ1-5, the complete variable domain is EAGVTQSPTHLIKTRGQQATLRCSPISGHTSVYWYQQALGLGLQFLLWYDEGEERNRGNFPPRFSGRQFPNYSSELNVNALELEDSALYLCASSHPGTGYYQPQHFGDGTRLSIL.

This rearrangement joins TRBV20-1 to TRBJ2-7; D remains unclear. Deletions cut 7 bases from V and 3 bases from J, with 10 bases between. The CDR3 is made up of 11 amino acids. CDR1 is DFQATT, CDR2 SNEGSKA, per germline (reference sequence). This chain's CDR3 is CSGGRYYEQYF. CDR3 DNA sequence: TGCAGTGGTGGCAGGTACTACGAGCAGTACTTC.

This chain connects TRBV24-1 to TRBJ1-5; D might be TRBD1 (5 bases). Trimming cost V 6 bases and J 6 bases, with 11 bases left between them. The V gene's germline CDR1 is KGHDR and CDR2 SFDVKD. This CDR3 contains 13 residues. CDR3 sequence reads: CATSKGWGQPQHF. For the CDR3, the DNA is TGTGCCACCAGTAAGGGGTGGGGTCAGCCCCAGCATTTT.

The chain recombines TRBV18 with TRBJ1-1; the match to TRBD1 covers 9 bases. CDR1 is KGHSH, CDR2 LQKENI, per germline. Trimming cost V 4 bases and J 6 bases; bases outside gene matches: 6. CDR3 length: 14 amino acids. The CDR3 DNA reads as TGTGCCAGCTCACAACTGACAGGGGGGTCTGAAGCTTTCTTT. Encoded protein: CASSQLTGGSEAFF.

The chain is built from TRBV11-2 and TRBJ2-2, with a tentative D call TRBD2 (5 bases). This CDR3 has 17 amino acids. Trimming removed 5 bases at V and 2 bases at J, with 18 bases between. Germline V gene data show CDR1 as SGHAT and CDR2 as FQNNGV. The CDR3 protein is CASSPGSSGINTGELFF. The DNA for the CDR3 is TGTGCCAGCAGCCCGGGGTCGTCGGGGATAAACACCGGGGAGCTGTTTTTT.

The rearrangement uses TRBV2 and TRBJ2-7, with D possibly being TRBD2 (5 bases). The CDR3 totals 17 residues. V gave up 5 bases and J gave up 3 bases, with 23 bases separating them. The germline gives CDR1 SNHLY, CDR2 FYNNEI. CDR3 region: CASSPHPDGVGSYEQYF. In DNA form, the CDR3 reads TGTGCCAGCAGTCCCCACCCTGACGGGGTTGGTAGCTACGAGCAGTACTTC.

The chain links TRBV4-3 to TRBJ1-1, with 8 bases fitting TRBD1. The germline V gene has CDR1 LGHNA and CDR2 YSLEER. This CDR3 is built from 17 residues. V shed 6 bases, J shed 0 bases, and the junction held 12 bases outside the gene matches. CDR3 sequence reads: CASSPGAGGYMNTEAFF. The CDR3 nucleotides are TGCGCCAGCAGTCCCGGGGCAGGGGGCTACATGAACACTGAAGCTTTCTTT.

The chain is built from TRBV6-6 and TRBJ1-1; D remains ambiguous. Germline CDR1 MNHNY, CDR2 SVGAGI (reference sequence). Trimming pared 7 bases from V and 3 bases from J, leaving 12 bases between. The CDR3 totals 13 residues. Written as DNA, the CDR3 is TGTGCCAGCAATGAGGTCCGGGACACTGAAGCTTTCTTT. Translated: CASNEVRDTEAFF.

In DNA, the CDR3 is TGTGCCAGCAGCCCACCACAGGGGAGATATGGCTACACCTTC. The encoded protein is CASSPPQGRYGYTF. The chain employs TRBV5-6 and TRBJ1-2; 7 bases line up with TRBD1. The CDR3 consists of 14 residues. V lost 4 bases to trimming and J lost 5 bases; unmatched junction nucleotides: 8. Per germline, CDR1 SGHDT and CDR2 YYEEEE. The whole variable domain, filled in from reference TRBV5-6 and TRBJ1-2, reads DAGVTQSPTHLIKTRGQQVTLRCSPKSGHDTVSWYQQALGQGPQFIFQYYEEEERQRGNFPDRFSGHQFPNYSSELNVNALLLGDSALYLCASSPPQGRYGYTFGSGTRLTVV.

The V and J genes are TRBV5-1 and TRBJ1-2; tentatively, D is TRBD1 (6 bases). Trimming removed 4 bases at V and 0 bases at J, with 13 bases between. The CDR3 extends over 15 amino acids. CDR1 is SGHRS, CDR2 YFSETQ, per germline. CDR3 amino acids: CASSTLSGANYGYTF. The CDR3 coding sequence is TGCGCCAGCAGCACCCTCTCAGGGGCTAACTATGGCTACACCTTC. Combining the CDR3 with reference TRBV5-1 and TRBJ1-2 gives the whole variable domain KAGVTQTPRYLIKTRGQQVTLSCSPISGHRSVSWYQQTPGQGLQFLFEYFSETQRNKGNFPGRFSGRQFSNSRSEMNVSTLELGDSALYLCASSTLSGANYGYTFGSGTRLTVV.

The V call is TRBV7-2, the J call TRBJ1-4; 7 bases line up with TRBD1. Germline-derived CDR1 and CDR2 are SGHTA and FQGNSA. V shed 1 base and J 0 bases; nucleotides not matched to a gene: 5. CDR3 length equals 17 residues. CDR3 sequence (DNA): TGTGCCAGCAGCTTAGGGACAGGTTATACAACTAATGAAAAACTGTTTTTT. As protein: CASSLGTGYTTNEKLFF. Variable domain in full (rest from reference TRBV7-2 and TRBJ1-4): GAGVSQSPSNKVTEKGKDVELRCDPISGHTALYWYRQSLGQGLEFLIYFQGNSAPDKSGLPSDRFSAERTGGSVSTLTIQRTQQEDSAVYLCASSLGTGYTTNEKLFFGSGTQLSVL.

The gene calls are TRBV7-8 and TRBJ2-3, with TRBD1 matching 8 bases. CDR3 length: 15 amino acids. In germline, CDR1 is SGHVS, CDR2 FQNEAQ. The trim removed 1 base at V and 6 bases at J, leaving 6 bases unmatched. The CDR3 DNA sequence: TGTGCCAGCAGCTTAGACAGGGGGTACGGCGATACGCAGTATTTT. As protein: CASSLDRGYGDTQYF.

The chain couples TRBV5-1 to TRBJ2-5; 13 nucleotides match TRBD2. V lost 3 bases, J lost 4 bases, and 9 bases stayed unmatched. The CDR3 covers 17 residues. Germline CDR1 SGHRS, CDR2 YFSETQ. This CDR3 is CASSSGTSGMGLETQYF. The CDR3 nucleotides are TGCGCCAGCAGCTCAGGGACTAGCGGGATGGGTCTAGAGACCCAGTACTTC.

V and J are TRBV4-3 and TRBJ2-4; possible D gene TRBD1, 6 bases. V lost 0 bases and J lost 8, with 14 bases in between. Germline V gene lookup returns CDR1 LGHNA and CDR2 YSLEER. This CDR3 region has 15 residues. The CDR3 reads CASSQDKGRGDIQYF. DNA of the CDR3: TGCGCCAGCAGCCAAGATAAGGGCAGGGGTGACATTCAGTACTTC.

This clone appeared once. The gene calls are TRBV21-1 and TRBJ2-7; the DNA was not compared with TRBD2, the D call given in the table. TRBV21-1 corresponds to a pseudogene. The CDR3 sequence is 16 residues long. In nucleotides, the CDR3 is TGTGCCAGCAGCAAAGTTTATGGGACTCCCTCCTACGAGCAGTACTTC. Protein: CASSKVYGTPSYEQYF.

The chain employs TRBV19 and TRBJ2-7; perhaps TRBD1 as D (5 bases). Between the trimmed V and J ends, which lost 4 bases and 2 bases, there was a span of 15 bases. CDR3 size: 15 residues. CDR1 and CDR2 from the germline V gene are LNHDA and SQIVND (reference sequence). The CDR3 is CASSNFGAGTYEQYF. CDR3 nucleotide sequence: TGTGCCAGTAGTAATTTTGGGGCAGGGACCTACGAGCAGTACTTC. The whole variable domain, filled in from reference TRBV19 and TRBJ2-7, reads DGGITQSPKYLFRKEGQNVTLSCEQNLNHDAMYWYRQDPGQGLRLIYYSQIVNDFQKGDIAEGYSVSREKKESFPLTVTSAQKNPTAFYLCASSNFGAGTYEQYFGPGTRLTVT.

The chain recombines TRBV24-1 with TRBJ2-5, with 10 positions matching TRBD1. CDR3 length: 16 amino acids. V was clipped by 5 bases and J by 2 bases; unmatched bases: 7. Germline values: CDR1 KGHDR, CDR2 SFDVKD. This CDR3 reads CATSAPDRGHQETQYF. CDR3 coding DNA: TGTGCCACCAGTGCCCCTGACAGGGGGCATCAAGAGACCCAGTACTTC.

This clone was seen a few times. This rearrangement joins TRBV6-2 or TRBV6-3 to TRBJ1-1, with D possibly matching TRBD1 (5 bases). Germline V gene sequence: CDR1 MNHEY, CDR2 SVGEGT. The CDR3 spans 14 residues. The ends were cut back, 6 bases at V and 0 bases at J, with 11 bases in the middle. CDR3 sequence: CASSTGLLNTEAFF. CDR3 bases: TGTGCCAGCAGCACAGGCCTATTGAACACTGAAGCTTTCTTT.

The rearrangement uses TRBV6-5 and TRBJ2-7; 10 bases match TRBD1. Trimming took 6 bases from V and 6 from J; bases not matched to a gene: 8. The CDR3 runs 14 residues. Germline assignment: CDR1 MNHEY and CDR2 SVGAGI. This CDR3 reads CASRQDRGLSEQYF. CDR3 bases: TGTGCCAGCAGGCAAGACAGGGGGCTGAGCGAGCAGTACTTC.

This clone was counted between two and nine times. The rearrangement uses TRBV30 and TRBJ1-1; D is possibly TRBD1 (6 bases). Germline V gene lookup returns CDR1 GTSNPN and CDR2 SVGIG (reference sequence). V lost 6 bases and J 0 bases, leaving 8 bases between the germline ends. The CDR3 totals 12 residues. In DNA, the CDR3 is TGTGCCTGCGGACAGTTGAACACTGAAGCTTTCTTT. Its translation: CACGQLNTEAFF.

The chain links TRBV29-1 to TRBJ1-2; tentatively, D is TRBD1 (6 bases). CDR1 is SQVTM, CDR2 ANQGSEA, per germline. The CDR3 covers 17 residues. Trimming removed 6 bases at V and 2 bases at J, with 25 bases between. The chain's CDR3 is CSVGLGGALSRNYGYTF. DNA for the CDR3: TGCAGCGTCGGACTAGGGGGGGCGCTTTCCCGAAACTATGGCTACACCTTC.

This rearrangement joins TRBV29-1 to TRBJ2-5, with 16 bases fitting TRBD2. Germline lookup yields CDR1 SQVTM and CDR2 ANQGSEA. The CDR3 is 15 residues long. V lost 4 bases and J lost 5; bases outside the gene matches: 4. The CDR3 spells CSVAPGLAGGETQYF. DNA for the CDR3: TGCAGCGTTGCTCCGGGACTAGCGGGAGGGGAGACCCAGTACTTC.

The J gene is TRBJ1-5, the V gene TRBV19; 9 bases match TRBD1. The germline gives CDR1 LNHDA, CDR2 SQIVND (reference sequence). V dropped 6 bases and J dropped 4; count of bases not matched to a gene: 10. This CDR3 has 16 residues. The CDR3 nucleotides are TGTGCCAGTAGGCTACAGGGGGCGCCGGGGAATCAGCCCCAGCATTTT. Translated, it gives CASRLQGAPGNQPQHF.